This T cell receptor (beta chain) is drawn from a study of neoadjuvant anti-PD-1 for oral cavity cancer. Stated time point: after neoadjuvant nivolumab, at surgical resection. This clone showed up just a few times. Its antigen is not identified. Clones were read by immunoSEQ multiplex PCR, and TCRdb kept only the in-frame ones, dropping some. The repertoire includes 14,000 or so clones, around 70% of them detected once, and just under 3% sits in the top ten. Study-wide results and limits: Higher pretreatment Treg/Th17 ratios tracked higher pretreatment blood clonality. Only three patients per response group were TCR-analyzed; validation needed.

V gave up 5 bases and J gave up 2 bases; unmatched junction bases: 9. In germline, CDR1 is MDHEN, CDR2 SYDVKM. The CDR3 has 16 residues. The chain carries TRBV28 and TRBJ2-3; the match to TRBD2 covers 8 bases. The clonotype was recovered from a person between 40 and 80 years old with oral cavity squamous cell carcinoma. The input for sequencing was PBMCs, taken after nivolumab (anti-PD-1) treatment. Here the CDR3 reads CASSPQSLAATDTQYF. The CDR3 DNA follows: TGTGCCAGCAGTCCCCAGTCACTAGCGGCCACAGATACGCAGTATTTT.